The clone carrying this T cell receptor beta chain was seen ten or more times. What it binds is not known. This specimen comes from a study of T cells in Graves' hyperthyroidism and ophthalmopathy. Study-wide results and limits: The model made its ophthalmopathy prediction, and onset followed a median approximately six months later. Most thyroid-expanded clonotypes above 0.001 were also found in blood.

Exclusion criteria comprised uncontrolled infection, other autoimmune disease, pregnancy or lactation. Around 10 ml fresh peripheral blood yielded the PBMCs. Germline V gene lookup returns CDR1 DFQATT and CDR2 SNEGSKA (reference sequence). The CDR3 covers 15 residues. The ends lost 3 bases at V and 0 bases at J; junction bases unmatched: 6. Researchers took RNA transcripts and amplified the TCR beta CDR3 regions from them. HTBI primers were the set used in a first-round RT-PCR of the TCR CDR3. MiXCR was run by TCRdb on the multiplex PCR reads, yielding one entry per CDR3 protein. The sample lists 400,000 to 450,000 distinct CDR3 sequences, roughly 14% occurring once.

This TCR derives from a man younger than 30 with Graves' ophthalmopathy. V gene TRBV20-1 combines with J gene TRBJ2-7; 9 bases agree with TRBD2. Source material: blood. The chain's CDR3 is CSASGRGGISYEQYF. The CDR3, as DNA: TGCAGTGCTAGTGGGCGGGGGGGCATCTCCTACGAGCAGTACTTC.